A single sample gave rise to the 25 T cell receptor beta chains below, sequenced in a study of blood T cell repertoires in COVID-19. This table comes from immunoSEQ multiplex PCR, and its TCRdb copy is limited to in-frame clones, with some not included. Here the sample spans approximately 260,000 clones, over 85% being singletons. Specimen: PBMCs or T cells enriched from blood (not recorded which). The receptor source for this set is a woman aged 55 to 70 who had recovered from COVID-19.

The chain joins TRBV7-9 to TRBJ1-5; 7 positions match TRBD1. Germline V gives CDR1 SEHNR, CDR2 FQNEAQ (reference sequence). The CDR3 loop spans 15 amino acids. Trimming cost V 6 bases and J 3 bases; bases outside gene matches: 8. CDR3 nucleotides: TGTGCCAGCAGTTCTACAGGGGAGAACAATCAGCCCCAGCATTTT. It encodes CASSSTGENNQPQHF.

This clone was counted only a few times. This rearrangement joins TRBV10-3 to TRBJ2-1; a possible D gene is TRBD2 (6 bases). Germline values: CDR1 ENHRY, CDR2 SYGVKD. Trimming shortened V by 6 bases and J by 2 bases, and 8 bases separated the two germline ends. The CDR3 has 13 amino acids. Written as DNA, the CDR3 is TGTGCCATCAGAGGGACTGCCTACAATGAGCAGTTCTTC. Translating gives CAIRGTAYNEQFF.

This chain uses TRBV2 with TRBJ1-5, with 8 nucleotides matching TRBD1. There are 15 residues in the CDR3. V lost 7 bases to trimming and J lost 3 bases; unmatched junction nucleotides: 8. Germline loops: CDR1 SNHLY, CDR2 FYNNEI. The CDR3 bases are TGTGCCAGCACCGCGACAGGGGCCTCCAATCAGCCCCAGCATTTT. It specifies CASTATGASNQPQHF. Variable domain in full (rest from reference TRBV2 and TRBJ1-5): EPEVTQTPSHQVTQMGQEVILRCVPISNHLYFYWYRQILGQKVEFLVSFYNNEISEKSEIFDDQFSVERPDGSNFTLKIRSTKLEDSAMYFCASTATGASNQPQHFGDGTRLSIL.

J is TRBJ2-7 and V is TRBV11-3, with D possibly TRBD1 on 6 matching bases. Trimming stripped 5 bases from V and 4 bases from J, with 9 bases between. In germline, CDR1 is SGHNT, CDR2 YENEEA. The CDR3 spans 12 residues. CDR3 DNA sequence: TGTGCCAGCAGCCCTACAGGGTACGAGCAGTACTTC. Translating gives CASSPTGYEQYF. Looking up the rest from reference TRBV11-3 and TRBJ2-7 gives the full variable domain: EAGVVQSPRYKIIEKKQPVAFWCNPISGHNTLYWYLQNLGQGPELLIRYENEEAVDDSQLPKDRFSAERLKGVDSTLKIQPAELGDSAVYLCASSPTGYEQYFGPGTRLTVT.

The V call is TRBV27, the J call TRBJ2-7; possible D gene TRBD1, 6 bases. CDR3 length equals 14 residues. Deletions cut 6 bases from V and 5 bases from J, with 17 bases between. Germline V lookup: CDR1 MNHEY, CDR2 SMNVEV (reference sequence). CDR3 DNA: TGTGCCAGCAGCCCCCAGGGGCTGACGGACGAGCAGTACTTC. Protein sequence: CASSPQGLTDEQYF.

V and J are TRBV29-1 and TRBJ1-1, with a possible D match to TRBD1 (6 bases). Germline lookup yields CDR1 SQVTM and CDR2 ANQGSEA. V lost 5 bases, J lost 5 bases, and 12 bases lay in between. The CDR3 has 12 amino acids. CDR3 sequence (DNA): TGCAGCGTTCTAAGCACAGGGACTGAAGCTTTCTTT. The encoded protein is CSVLSTGTEAFF.

This clone showed up just once. The rearrangement joins TRBV19 to TRBJ2-3; a weak D match, TRBD1 (6 bases). Trimming stripped 1 base from V and 2 bases from J, with 10 bases between. CDR1 LNHDA and CDR2 SQIVND come from the germline V gene (reference sequence). The CDR3 extends over 15 amino acids. CDR3 residues: CASSIGQGNTDTQYF. The CDR3, as DNA: TGTGCCAGTAGTATAGGGCAGGGGAACACAGATACGCAGTATTTT.

The rearrangement links TRBV4-1 to TRBJ1-5; tentatively, D is TRBD1 (6 bases). Trimming left V 2 bases short and J 9 bases short, with 17 bases between. This CDR3 comprises 15 residues. Germline V gives CDR1 MGHRA, CDR2 YSYEKL. DNA for the CDR3: TGCGCCAGCAGCCAAAATCTTCAGGGGTCAGGGCCCCAGCATTTT. Its translation is CASSQNLQGSGPQHF.

The J gene is TRBJ1-4, the V gene TRBV5-5; 7 nucleotides align to TRBD1. J lost 7 bases, V lost 0 bases, and 6 bases had no gene match. The germline V gene encodes CDR1 SGHKS and CDR2 YYEKEE (reference sequence). The CDR3 contains 15 residues. The CDR3 reads CASSLGQGTGEKLFF. The CDR3 nucleotides read TGTGCCAGCAGCTTGGGACAGGGAACGGGTGAAAAACTGTTTTTT.

This chain connects TRBV7-9 to TRBJ2-7; D is ambiguous. Germline-derived CDR1 and CDR2 are SEHNR and FQNEAQ (reference sequence). Trimming removed 1 base at V and 2 bases at J, with 6 bases between. The CDR3 spans 13 residues. CDR3 DNA sequence: TGTGCCAGCAGCTTAGATGTAACCTACGAGCAGTACTTC. Translating it yields CASSLDVTYEQYF.

J is TRBJ1-6 and V is TRBV5-1; the D is unclear. The V gene's germline CDR1 is SGHRS and CDR2 YFSETQ. This CDR3 has 15 residues. V lost 5 bases, J lost 6 bases, and 15 bases lay in between. The CDR3 coding sequence is TGCGCCAGCAGTACTGGCGACACCGTTAATTCACCCCTCCACTTT. It yields the protein CASSTGDTVNSPLHF.

This clone appeared a few times. The V and J genes are TRBV9 and TRBJ2-1; TRBD2 matches at 7 bases. V shed 4 bases and J 0 bases; nucleotides not matched to a gene: 10. The CDR3 is 17 residues long. Germline CDR1 SGDLS, CDR2 YYNGEE. In DNA, the CDR3 is TGTGCCAGCAGCCCCCGGGGGGTCGTGAGCTCCTACAATGAGCAGTTCTTC. Its protein is CASSPRGVVSSYNEQFF.

This sequence joins TRBV6-6 and TRBJ2-7; 7 nucleotides agree with TRBD1. The CDR3 spans 11 residues. CDR1 is MNHNY, CDR2 SVGAGI, per germline (reference sequence). Trimming at V came to 7 bases and at J to 5 bases, leaving 2 bases not matched to a gene. The CDR3 region has the DNA TGTGCCAGCAACGACAGGGACGAGCAGTACTTC. Its translation: CASNDRDEQYF.

The rearrangement joins TRBV11-1 to TRBJ2-1; TRBD1 is a possible D gene (6 bases). This CDR3 comprises 13 residues. V lost 2 bases, J lost 7 bases, and 9 bases lay in between. Germline V CDR1 and CDR2: SGHAT, FQDESV (reference sequence). The CDR3 spells CASSLTGTNEQFF. The CDR3 DNA follows: TGTGCCAGCAGCTTAACAGGGACAAATGAGCAGTTCTTC.

This clone has just one count. This chain uses TRBV9 with TRBJ1-3; the D gene is possibly TRBD1 (6 bases). The V end lost 0 bases, the J end lost 4 bases, and 17 bases lay between the germline ends. The germline V gene encodes CDR1 SGDLS and CDR2 YYNGEE. This CDR3 contains 17 residues. The CDR3 spells CASSVAVRTDVGNTIYF. The CDR3 DNA reads TGTGCCAGCAGCGTAGCTGTTCGGACAGACGTAGGAAACACCATATATTTT.

V gene TRBV7-9 combines with J gene TRBJ2-5; 14 bases fit TRBD2. This CDR3 is 16 amino acids long. CDR1 SEHNR and CDR2 FQNEAQ come from the germline V gene (reference sequence). V was clipped by 4 bases and J by 4 bases; unmatched bases: 5. CDR3 bases: TGTGCCAGCAGCTATGGACTAGCGGGAGGTATAGAGACCCAGTACTTC. This encodes CASSYGLAGGIETQYF.

V and J are TRBV7-9 and TRBJ2-3, with D possibly TRBD2 on 6 matching bases. Between the trimmed V and J ends, which lost 8 bases and 0 bases, there was a span of 12 bases. Germline lookup yields CDR1 SEHNR and CDR2 FQNEAQ (reference sequence). CDR3 size: 14 residues. The CDR3 is CASGPGLSTDTQYF. CDR3 DNA: TGTGCCAGCGGGCCGGGACTCAGCACAGATACGCAGTATTTT.

This chain links TRBV5-4 with TRBJ2-7; 7 nucleotides line up with TRBD1. With 0 bases clipped from V and 3 bases from J, the junction kept 9 bases outside the gene matches. In germline, CDR1 is SGHNT, CDR2 YYREEE (reference sequence). This CDR3 is 16 amino acids long. The CDR3 bases are TGTGCCAGCAGCTTGGCATCGACAGGGCCGATCTACGAGCAGTACTTC. Residues: CASSLASTGPIYEQYF.

V and J are TRBV6-5 and TRBJ1-1, with 7 bases matching TRBD1. V was clipped by 4 bases and J by 6 bases; unmatched bases: 2. Germline assignment: CDR1 MNHEY and CDR2 SVGAGI. This CDR3 comprises 12 residues. CDR3 sequence: CASSWDSPEAFF. The CDR3 nucleotides are TGTGCCAGCAGTTGGGACAGTCCTGAAGCTTTCTTT.

The chain joins TRBV5-5 to TRBJ1-4, with D perhaps matching TRBD1 (5 bases). This CDR3 has 16 residues. V was shortened by 3 bases and J by 4 bases, with 16 bases between the two germline ends. Germline V lookup: CDR1 SGHKS, CDR2 YYEKEE (reference sequence). The CDR3 here is CASSWAGPALNEKLFF. The DNA of the CDR3 is TGTGCCAGCAGCTGGGCAGGGCCGGCACTTAATGAAAAACTGTTTTTT.

The rearrangement joins TRBV6-1 to TRBJ2-1, with D maybe TRBD2 (6 bases). CDR3 length equals 18 residues. CDR1 is MNHNS, CDR2 SASEGT, per germline. Trimming pared 2 bases from V and 12 bases from J, leaving 29 bases between. The CDR3 here is CASSELYGGGLVYEVQFF. As DNA, the CDR3 is TGTGCCAGCAGTGAATTGTACGGGGGAGGCCTAGTTTATGAGGTGCAGTTCTTC.

This clone was recorded once. The rearrangement joins TRBV6-5 to TRBJ1-1; D might be TRBD1 (6 bases). The CDR3 extends over 15 amino acids. Trimming shortened V by 6 bases and J by 1 base, and 15 bases separated the two germline ends. Germline V gene data show CDR1 as MNHEY and CDR2 as SVGAGI. Here the CDR3 reads CASRKGTLKNTEAFF. CDR3 nucleotide sequence: TGTGCCAGCAGAAAGGGGACACTTAAGAACACTGAAGCTTTCTTT.

The chain uses TRBV12-5 and TRBJ2-2; D unresolved. The CDR3 runs 14 residues. The germline V gene encodes CDR1 LGHNT and CDR2 FRNRAP. Trimming removed 3 bases at V and 1 base at J, with 6 bases between. CDR3 amino acids: CASGFAGNTGELFF. For the CDR3, the DNA is TGTGCTAGTGGTTTTGCAGGGAACACCGGGGAGCTGTTTTTT. The full variable domain, its missing parts supplied by reference TRBV12-5 and TRBJ2-2, is DARVTQTPRHKVTEMGQEVTMRCQPILGHNTVFWYRQTMMQGLELLAYFRNRAPLDDSGMPKDRFSAEMPDATLATLKIQPSEPRDSAVYFCASGFAGNTGELFFGEGSRLTVL.

Only a few counts were recorded for this clone. V and J are TRBV6-5 and TRBJ2-5; TRBD1 matches at 7 bases. There are 13 residues in the CDR3. Germline loops: CDR1 MNHEY, CDR2 SVGAGI. The CDR3 region is CVTGTRTWETQYF. CDR3 nucleotide sequence: TGTGTGACAGGGACCAGGACATGGGAGACCCAGTACTTC.

The chain recombines TRBV30 with TRBJ2-1; 7 bases map to TRBD1. The length of the CDR3 is 12 residues. In germline, CDR1 is GTSNPN, CDR2 SVGIG (reference sequence). Trimming at V came to 7 bases and at J to 11 bases, leaving 11 bases not matched to a gene. This CDR3 is CAFRDSGFKQFF. In DNA form, the CDR3 reads TGTGCCTTCCGGGACAGCGGATTTAAGCAGTTCTTC.